A single T cell receptor (beta chain) is shown here with its context. What it binds is unknown. The junction shows a germline mismatch at one end, possibly a read error. The record originates from a study of vaccination effects on CD4 cells after COVID-19. Study background: The ViraFEST assay expanded antigen-specific CD4+ T cells with viral peptide pools before sequencing. The median interval between the second dose and post-vaccine sampling was 72 days. Study-wide results and limits: Predominantly, the post-vaccine spike-reactive clones of convalescents comprised new vaccine-induced clones.

The germline V gene encodes CDR1 SNHLY and CDR2 FYNNEI. This CDR3 is 12 amino acids long. Culturing for around 10 days preceded CD4+ T cell isolation. PCR-confirmed SARS-CoV-2 infection occurred in the person between March and December 2020. Participants were given two doses of BNT162b2 or mRNA-1273 vaccine. IL-2 medium was substituted for half the medium on days 3 and 7. The protocol was immunoSEQ multiplex PCR, while the TCRdb copy is restricted to in-frame clones and leaves out a portion. This sample has approximately 40,000 clones; 76% occur once, and the top ten carry around 3.5%. The sequenced sample was CD4+ T cells from PBMCs cultured without peptide, obtained after COVID-19 vaccination. V gene TRBV2 combines with J gene TRBJ1-2, with 10 bases aligning to TRBD1. The sequence was collected from a human donor who had a prior SARS-CoV-2 infection. CDR3 DNA: TGTGCCGGCAGAGGGACAGGGGTTGGCTACACCTTC. Its protein is CAGRGTGVGYTF.